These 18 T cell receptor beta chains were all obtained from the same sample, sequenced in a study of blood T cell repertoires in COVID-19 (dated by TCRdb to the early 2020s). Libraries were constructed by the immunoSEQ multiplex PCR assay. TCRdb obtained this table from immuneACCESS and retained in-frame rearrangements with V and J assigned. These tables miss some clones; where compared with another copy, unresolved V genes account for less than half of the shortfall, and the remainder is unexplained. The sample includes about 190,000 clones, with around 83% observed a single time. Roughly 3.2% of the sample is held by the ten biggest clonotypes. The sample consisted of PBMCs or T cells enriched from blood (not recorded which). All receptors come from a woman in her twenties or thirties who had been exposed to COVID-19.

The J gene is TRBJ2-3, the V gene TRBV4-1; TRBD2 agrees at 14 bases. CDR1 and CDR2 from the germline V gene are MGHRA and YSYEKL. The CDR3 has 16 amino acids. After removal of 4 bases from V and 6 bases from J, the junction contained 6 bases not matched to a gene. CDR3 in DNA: TGCGCCAGCAGCCCCAGACTAGCGGGGGGGCCGGATACGCAGTATTTT. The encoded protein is CASSPRLAGGPDTQYF.

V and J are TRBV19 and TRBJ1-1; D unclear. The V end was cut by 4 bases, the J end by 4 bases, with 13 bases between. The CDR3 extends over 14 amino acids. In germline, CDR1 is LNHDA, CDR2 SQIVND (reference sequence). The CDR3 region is CASSTSLRGTEAFF. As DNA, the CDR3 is TGTGCCAGTAGTACGTCCCTCCGGGGCACTGAAGCTTTCTTT.

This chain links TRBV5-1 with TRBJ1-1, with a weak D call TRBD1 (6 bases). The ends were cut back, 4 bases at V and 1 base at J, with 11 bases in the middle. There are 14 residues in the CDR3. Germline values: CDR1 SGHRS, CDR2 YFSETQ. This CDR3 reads CASSPGHANTEAFF. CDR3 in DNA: TGCGCCAGCAGCCCGGGACACGCGAACACTGAAGCTTTCTTT.

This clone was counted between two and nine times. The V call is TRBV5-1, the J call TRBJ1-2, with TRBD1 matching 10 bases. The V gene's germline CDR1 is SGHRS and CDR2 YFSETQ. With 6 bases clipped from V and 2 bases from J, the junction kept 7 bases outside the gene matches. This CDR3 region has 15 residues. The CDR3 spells CASTPGQGINYGYTF. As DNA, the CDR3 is TGCGCCAGCACACCGGGACAGGGGATAAACTATGGCTACACCTTC. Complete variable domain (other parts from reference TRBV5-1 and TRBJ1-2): KAGVTQTPRYLIKTRGQQVTLSCSPISGHRSVSWYQQTPGQGLQFLFEYFSETQRNKGNFPGRFSGRQFSNSRSEMNVSTLELGDSALYLCASTPGQGINYGYTFGSGTRLTVV.

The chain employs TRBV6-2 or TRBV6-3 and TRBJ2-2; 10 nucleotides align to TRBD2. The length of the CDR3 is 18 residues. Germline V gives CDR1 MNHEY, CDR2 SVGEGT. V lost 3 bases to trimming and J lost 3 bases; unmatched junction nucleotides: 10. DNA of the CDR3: TGTGCCAGCAGTTATGTCCCGGGACTAGCGAGCGACACCGGGGAGCTGTTTTTT. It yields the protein CASSYVPGLASDTGELFF.

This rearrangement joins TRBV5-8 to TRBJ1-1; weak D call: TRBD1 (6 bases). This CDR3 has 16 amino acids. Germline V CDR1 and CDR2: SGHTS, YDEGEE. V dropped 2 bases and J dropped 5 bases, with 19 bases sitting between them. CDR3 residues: CASSFWAGVSFTEAFF. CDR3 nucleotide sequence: TGTGCCAGCAGCTTTTGGGCAGGGGTTAGTTTTACTGAAGCTTTCTTT.

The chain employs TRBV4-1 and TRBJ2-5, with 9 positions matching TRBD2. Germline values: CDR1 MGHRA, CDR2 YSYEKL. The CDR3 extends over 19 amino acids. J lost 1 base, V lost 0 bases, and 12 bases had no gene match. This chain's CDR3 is CASSQDWGGDSGGQETQYF. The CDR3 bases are TGCGCCAGCAGCCAAGATTGGGGAGGCGATAGCGGGGGCCAAGAGACCCAGTACTTC.

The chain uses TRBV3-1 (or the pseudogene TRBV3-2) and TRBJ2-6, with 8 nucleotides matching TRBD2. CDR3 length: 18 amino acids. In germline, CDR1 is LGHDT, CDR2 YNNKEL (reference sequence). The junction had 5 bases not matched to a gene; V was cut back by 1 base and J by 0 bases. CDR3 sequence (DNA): TGTGCCAGCAGCCAAGCGCGGGGGGAAAGCTCTGGGGCCAACGTCCTGACTTTC. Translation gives CASSQARGESSGANVLTF.

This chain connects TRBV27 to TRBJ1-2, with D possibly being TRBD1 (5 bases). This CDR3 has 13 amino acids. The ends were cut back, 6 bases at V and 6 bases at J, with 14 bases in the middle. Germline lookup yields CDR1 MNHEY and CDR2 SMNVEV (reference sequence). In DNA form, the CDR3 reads TGTGCCAGCAGGGTCGGCAGGGCTGATGGCTACACCTTC. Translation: CASRVGRADGYTF.

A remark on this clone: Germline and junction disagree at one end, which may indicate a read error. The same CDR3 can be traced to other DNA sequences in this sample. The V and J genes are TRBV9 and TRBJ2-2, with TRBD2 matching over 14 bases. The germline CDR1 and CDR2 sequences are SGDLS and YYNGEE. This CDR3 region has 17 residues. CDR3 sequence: CARRGTSGGSNTGELFF. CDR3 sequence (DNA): TGCGCCCGCAGGGGGACTAGCGGGGGCTCGAACACCGGGGAGCTGTTTTTT.

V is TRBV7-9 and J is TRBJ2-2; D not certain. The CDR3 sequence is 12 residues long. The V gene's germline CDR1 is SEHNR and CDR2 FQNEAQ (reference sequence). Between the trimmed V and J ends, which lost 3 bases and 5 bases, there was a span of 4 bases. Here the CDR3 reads CASSFYTGELFF. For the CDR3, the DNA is TGTGCCAGCAGCTTCTATACCGGGGAGCTGTTTTTT.

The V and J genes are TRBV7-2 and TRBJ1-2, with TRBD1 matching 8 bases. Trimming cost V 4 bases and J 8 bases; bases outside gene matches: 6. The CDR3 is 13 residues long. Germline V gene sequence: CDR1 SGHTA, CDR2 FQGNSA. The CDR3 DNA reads TGTGCCAGCAGCTCTTGGACAGGGCAGGGCTACACCTTC. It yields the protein CASSSWTGQGYTF.

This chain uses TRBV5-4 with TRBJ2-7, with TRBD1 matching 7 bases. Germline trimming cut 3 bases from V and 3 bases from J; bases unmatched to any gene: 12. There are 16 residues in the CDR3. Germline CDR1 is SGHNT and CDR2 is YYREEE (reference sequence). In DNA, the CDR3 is TGTGCCAGCAGCTGGGTTACCGGGACAGCGAACTACGAGCAGTACTTC. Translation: CASSWVTGTANYEQYF. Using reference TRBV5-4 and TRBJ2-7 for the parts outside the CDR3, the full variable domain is ETGVTQSPTHLIKTRGQQVTLRCSSQSGHNTVSWYQQALGQGPQFIFQYYREEENGRGNFPPRFSGLQFPNYSSELNVNALELDDSALYLCASSWVTGTANYEQYFGPGTRLTVT.

This CDR3 reads CASSTGGDSNQPQHF. CDR3 nucleotide sequence: TGTGCCAGCAGTACAGGGGGAGATAGCAATCAGCCCCAGCATTTT. This chain uses TRBV28 with TRBJ1-5; 8 bases map to TRBD1. V lost 5 bases and J lost 0; bases outside the gene matches: 3. This CDR3 is built from 15 residues. Germline CDR1 MDHEN, CDR2 SYDVKM.

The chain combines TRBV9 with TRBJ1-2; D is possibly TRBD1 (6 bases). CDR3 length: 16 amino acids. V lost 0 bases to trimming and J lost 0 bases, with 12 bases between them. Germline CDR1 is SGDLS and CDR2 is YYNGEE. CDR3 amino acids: CASSVARTVANYGYTF. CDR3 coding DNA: TGTGCCAGCAGCGTAGCTCGGACAGTAGCTAACTATGGCTACACCTTC. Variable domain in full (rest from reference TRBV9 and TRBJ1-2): DSGVTQTPKHLITATGQRVTLRCSPRSGDLSVYWYQQSLDQGLQFLIQYYNGEERAKGNILERFSAQQFPDLHSELNLSSLELGDSALYFCASSVARTVANYGYTFGSGTRLTVV.

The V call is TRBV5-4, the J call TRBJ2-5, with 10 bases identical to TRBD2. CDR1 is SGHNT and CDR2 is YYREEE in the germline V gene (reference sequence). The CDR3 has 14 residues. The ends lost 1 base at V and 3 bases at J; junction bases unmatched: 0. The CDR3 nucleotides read TGTGCCAGCAGCTTGACTAGCGGGGAAGAGACCCAGTACTTC. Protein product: CASSLTSGEETQYF.

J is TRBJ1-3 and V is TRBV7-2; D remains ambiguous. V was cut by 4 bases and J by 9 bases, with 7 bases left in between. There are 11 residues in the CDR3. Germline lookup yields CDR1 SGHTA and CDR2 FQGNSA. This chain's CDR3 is CASSSPGTIYF. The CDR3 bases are TGTGCCAGCAGCTCCCCCGGCACCATATATTTT.

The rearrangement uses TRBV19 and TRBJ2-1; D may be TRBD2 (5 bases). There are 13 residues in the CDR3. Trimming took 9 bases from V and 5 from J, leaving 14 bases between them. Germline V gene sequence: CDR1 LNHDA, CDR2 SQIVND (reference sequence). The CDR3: CASHITGDNEQFF. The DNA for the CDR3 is TGTGCCAGCCACATTACCGGGGACAATGAGCAGTTCTTC.